Listed here is a single T cell receptor beta chain. Cohort assignment relied on participant-reported clinical history. Recovery meant two consecutive negative NP/OP PCR tests, professional clearance, or resolved symptoms. These data originate in a study of blood T cell repertoires in COVID-19. Generated by immunoSEQ multiplex PCR, the TCRdb table keeps only in-frame clones and is missing some. Here the sample spans about 160,000 clones, roughly 90% being singletons. The clonotype originates from a woman aged 45-65 years who had recovered from COVID-19. Sequenced: PBMCs or T cells enriched from blood (not recorded which).

This CDR3 is CASSDARGNPNTEAFF. The CDR3 nucleotides read TGTGCCAGCAGCGACGCCCGGGGGAATCCGAACACTGAAGCTTTCTTT. The chain couples TRBV9 to TRBJ1-1; weak D call: TRBD1 (5 bases). CDR1 SGDLS and CDR2 YYNGEE come from the germline V gene. CDR3 length: 16 residues. The germline V and J ends were trimmed by 3 bases and 1 base, with 16 bases remaining between them.